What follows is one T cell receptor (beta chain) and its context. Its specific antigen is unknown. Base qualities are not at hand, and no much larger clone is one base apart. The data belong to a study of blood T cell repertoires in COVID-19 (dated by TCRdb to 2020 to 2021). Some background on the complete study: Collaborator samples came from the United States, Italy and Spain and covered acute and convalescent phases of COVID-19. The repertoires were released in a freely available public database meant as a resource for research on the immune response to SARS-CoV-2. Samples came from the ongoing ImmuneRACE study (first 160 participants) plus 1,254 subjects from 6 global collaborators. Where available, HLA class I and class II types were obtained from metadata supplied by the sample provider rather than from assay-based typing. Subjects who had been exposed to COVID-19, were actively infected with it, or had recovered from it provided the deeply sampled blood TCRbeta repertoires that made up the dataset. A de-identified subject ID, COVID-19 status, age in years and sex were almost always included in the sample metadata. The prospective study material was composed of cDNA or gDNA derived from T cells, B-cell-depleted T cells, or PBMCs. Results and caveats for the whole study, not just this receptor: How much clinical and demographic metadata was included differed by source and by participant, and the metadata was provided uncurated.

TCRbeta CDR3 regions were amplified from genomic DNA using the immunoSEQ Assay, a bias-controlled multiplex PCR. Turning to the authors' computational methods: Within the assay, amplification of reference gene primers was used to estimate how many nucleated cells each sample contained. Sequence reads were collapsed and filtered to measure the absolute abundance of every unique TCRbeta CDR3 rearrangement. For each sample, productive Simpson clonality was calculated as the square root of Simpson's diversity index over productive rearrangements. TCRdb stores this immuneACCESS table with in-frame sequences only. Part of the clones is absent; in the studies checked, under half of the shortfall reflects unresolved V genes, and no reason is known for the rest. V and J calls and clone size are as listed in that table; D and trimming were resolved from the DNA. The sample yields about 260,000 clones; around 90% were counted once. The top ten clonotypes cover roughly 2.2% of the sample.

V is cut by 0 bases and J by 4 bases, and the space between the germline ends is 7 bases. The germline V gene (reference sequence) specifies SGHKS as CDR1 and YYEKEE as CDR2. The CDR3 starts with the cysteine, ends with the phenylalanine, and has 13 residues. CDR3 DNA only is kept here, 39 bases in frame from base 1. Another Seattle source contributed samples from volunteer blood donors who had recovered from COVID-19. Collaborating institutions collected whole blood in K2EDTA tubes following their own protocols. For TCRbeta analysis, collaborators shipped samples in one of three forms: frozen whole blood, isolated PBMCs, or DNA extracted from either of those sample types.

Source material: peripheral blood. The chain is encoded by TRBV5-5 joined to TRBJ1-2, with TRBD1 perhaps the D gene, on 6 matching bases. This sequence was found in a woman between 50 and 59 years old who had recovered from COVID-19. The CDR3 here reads CASSLEDSYGYTF. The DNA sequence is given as TGTGCCAGCAGCTTGGAGGACAGCTATGGCTACACCTTC. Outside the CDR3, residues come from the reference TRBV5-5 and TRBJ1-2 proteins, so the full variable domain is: DAGVTQSPTHLIKTRGQQVTLRCSPISGHKSVSWYQQVLGQGPQFIFQYYEKEERGRGNFPDRFSARQFPNYSSELNVNALLLGDSALYLCASSLEDSYGYTFGSGTRLTVV.